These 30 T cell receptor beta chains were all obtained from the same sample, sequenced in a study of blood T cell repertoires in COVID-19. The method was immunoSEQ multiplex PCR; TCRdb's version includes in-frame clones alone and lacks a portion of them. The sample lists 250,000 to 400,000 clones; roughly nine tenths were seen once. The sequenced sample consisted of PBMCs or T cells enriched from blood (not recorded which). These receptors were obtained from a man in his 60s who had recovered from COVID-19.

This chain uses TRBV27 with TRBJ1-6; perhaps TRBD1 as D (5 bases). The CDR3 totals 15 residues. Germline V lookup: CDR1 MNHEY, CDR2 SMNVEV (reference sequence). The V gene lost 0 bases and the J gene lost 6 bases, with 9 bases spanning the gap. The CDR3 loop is CASSLSPGGNSPLHF. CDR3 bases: TGTGCCAGCAGTTTATCCCCCGGGGGTAATTCACCCCTCCACTTT.

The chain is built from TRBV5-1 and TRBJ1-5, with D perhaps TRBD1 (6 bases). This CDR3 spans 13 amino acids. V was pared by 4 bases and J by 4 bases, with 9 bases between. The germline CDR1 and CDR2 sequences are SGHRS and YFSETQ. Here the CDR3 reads CASSVDRNQPQHF. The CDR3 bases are TGCGCCAGCAGCGTCGACAGGAATCAGCCCCAGCATTTT.

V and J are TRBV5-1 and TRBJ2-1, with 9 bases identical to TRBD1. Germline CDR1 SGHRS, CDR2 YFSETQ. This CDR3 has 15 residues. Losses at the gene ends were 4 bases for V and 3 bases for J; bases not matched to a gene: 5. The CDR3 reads CASSVLGQGYNEQFF. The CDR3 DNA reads TGCGCCAGCAGCGTGTTGGGACAGGGCTACAATGAGCAGTTCTTC.

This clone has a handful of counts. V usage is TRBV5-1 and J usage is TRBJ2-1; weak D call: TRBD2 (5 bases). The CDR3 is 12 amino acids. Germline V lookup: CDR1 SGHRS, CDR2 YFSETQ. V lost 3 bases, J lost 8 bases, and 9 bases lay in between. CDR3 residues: CASSSGGHEQFF. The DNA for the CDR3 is TGCGCCAGCAGCTCCGGCGGGCATGAGCAGTTCTTC.

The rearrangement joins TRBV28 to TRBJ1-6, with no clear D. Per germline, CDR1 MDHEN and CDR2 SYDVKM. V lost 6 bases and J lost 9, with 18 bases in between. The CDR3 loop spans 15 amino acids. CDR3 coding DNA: TGTGCCAGCAGCCCCCCGTTGGGCGCGGGTTCACCCCTCCACTTT. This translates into CASSPPLGAGSPLHF.

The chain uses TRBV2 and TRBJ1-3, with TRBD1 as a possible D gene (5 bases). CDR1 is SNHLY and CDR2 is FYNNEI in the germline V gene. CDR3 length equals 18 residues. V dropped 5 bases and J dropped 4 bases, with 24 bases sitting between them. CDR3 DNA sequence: TGTGCCAGCAGTCTTCTGCCCCTTCGAAGGGGAAAGGGAAACACCATATATTTT. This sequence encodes CASSLLPLRRGKGNTIYF. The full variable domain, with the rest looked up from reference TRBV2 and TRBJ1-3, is EPEVTQTPSHQVTQMGQEVILRCVPISNHLYFYWYRQILGQKVEFLVSFYNNEISEKSEIFDDQFSVERPDGSNFTLKIRSTKLEDSAMYFCASSLLPLRRGKGNTIYFGEGSWLTVV.

CDR3 protein: CASSSQGRSAFF. The CDR3 nucleotides are TGTGCCAGCAGCTCACAGGGTAGGTCAGCTTTCTTT. The V call is TRBV7-9, the J call TRBJ1-1; perhaps TRBD1 as D (6 bases). This CDR3 contains 12 residues. Deletions cut 4 bases from V and 10 bases from J, with 13 bases between. CDR1 is SEHNR and CDR2 is FQNEAQ in the germline V gene (reference sequence).

Written as DNA, the CDR3 is TGTGCCAGCAGCTACGGGACAGGGAGGGATCAGCCCCAGCATTTT. Its protein is CASSYGTGRDQPQHF. The rearrangement uses TRBV7-9 and TRBJ1-5; 9 nucleotides line up with TRBD1. Germline trimming cut 4 bases from V and 5 bases from J; bases unmatched to any gene: 6. Germline V lookup: CDR1 SEHNR, CDR2 FQNEAQ (reference sequence). The CDR3 extends over 15 amino acids.

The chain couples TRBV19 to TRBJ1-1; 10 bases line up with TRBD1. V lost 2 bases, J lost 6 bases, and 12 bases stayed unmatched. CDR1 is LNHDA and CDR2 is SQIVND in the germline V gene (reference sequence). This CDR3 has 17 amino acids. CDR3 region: CASSIPRGDRGTPEAFF. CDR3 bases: TGTGCCAGTAGTATACCACGTGGGGACAGGGGTACTCCTGAAGCTTTCTTT.

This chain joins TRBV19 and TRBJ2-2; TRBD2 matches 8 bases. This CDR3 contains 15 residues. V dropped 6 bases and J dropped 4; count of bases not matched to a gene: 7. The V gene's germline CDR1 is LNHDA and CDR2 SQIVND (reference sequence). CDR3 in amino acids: CASRVAGLATGELFF. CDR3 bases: TGTGCCAGTAGGGTAGCGGGATTGGCCACCGGGGAGCTGTTTTTT.

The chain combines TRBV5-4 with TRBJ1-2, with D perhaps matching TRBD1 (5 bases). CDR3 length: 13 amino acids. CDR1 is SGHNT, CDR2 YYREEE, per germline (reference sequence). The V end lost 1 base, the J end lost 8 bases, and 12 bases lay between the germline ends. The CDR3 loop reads CASSLSGIGGYTF. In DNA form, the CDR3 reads TGTGCCAGCAGCTTGTCAGGGATTGGCGGCTACACCTTC.

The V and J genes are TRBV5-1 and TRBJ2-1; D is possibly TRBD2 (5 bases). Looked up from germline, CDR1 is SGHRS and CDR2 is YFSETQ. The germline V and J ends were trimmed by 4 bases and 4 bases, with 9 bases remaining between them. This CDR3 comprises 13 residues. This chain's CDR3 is CASSSGRYNEQFF. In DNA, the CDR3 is TGCGCCAGCAGCAGCGGCAGGTACAATGAGCAGTTCTTC.

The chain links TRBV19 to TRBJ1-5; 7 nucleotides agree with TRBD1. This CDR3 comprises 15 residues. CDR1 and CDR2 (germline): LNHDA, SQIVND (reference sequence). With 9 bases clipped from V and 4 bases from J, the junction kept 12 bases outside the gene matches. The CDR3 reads CASISPGQENQPQHF. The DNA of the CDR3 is TGTGCCAGCATCTCCCCAGGACAGGAGAATCAGCCCCAGCATTTT.

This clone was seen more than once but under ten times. The CDR3 protein is CASSQEGRSGNTIYF. Written as DNA, the CDR3 is TGTGCCAGCAGCCAAGAGGGCCGCTCTGGAAACACCATATATTTT. This chain uses TRBV3-1 (or the pseudogene TRBV3-2) with TRBJ1-3, with D hard to call. The CDR3 spans 15 residues. The V gene's germline CDR1 is LGHDT and CDR2 YNNKEL (reference sequence). V lost 0 bases to trimming and J lost 0 bases, with 6 bases between them.

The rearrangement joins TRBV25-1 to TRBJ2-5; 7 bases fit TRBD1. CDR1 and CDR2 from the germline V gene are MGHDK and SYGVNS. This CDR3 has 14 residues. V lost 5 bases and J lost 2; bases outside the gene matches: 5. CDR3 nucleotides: TGTGCCAGCAGTCCCCTCAGGGGGCAAGAGACCCAGTACTTC. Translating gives CASSPLRGQETQYF.

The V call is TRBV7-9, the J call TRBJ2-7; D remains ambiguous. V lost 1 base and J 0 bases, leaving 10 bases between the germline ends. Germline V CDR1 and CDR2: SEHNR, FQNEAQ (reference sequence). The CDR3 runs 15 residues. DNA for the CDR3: TGTGCCAGCAGCTTAGGGAACAGCTACTCCTACGAGCAGTACTTC. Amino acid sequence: CASSLGNSYSYEQYF. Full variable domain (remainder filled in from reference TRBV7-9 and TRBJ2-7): DTGVSQNPRHKITKRGQNVTFRCDPISEHNRLYWYRQTLGQGPEFLTYFQNEAQLEKSRLLSDRFSAERPKGSFSTLEIQRTEQGDSAMYLCASSLGNSYSYEQYFGPGTRLTVT.

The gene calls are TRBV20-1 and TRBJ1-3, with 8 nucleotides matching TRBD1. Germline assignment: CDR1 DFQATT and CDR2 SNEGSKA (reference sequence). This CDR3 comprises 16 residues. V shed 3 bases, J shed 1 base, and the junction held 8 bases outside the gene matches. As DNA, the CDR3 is TGCAGTGCTAGTATCAGGGGGCTAGGGTCTGGAAACACCATATATTTT. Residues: CSASIRGLGSGNTIYF.

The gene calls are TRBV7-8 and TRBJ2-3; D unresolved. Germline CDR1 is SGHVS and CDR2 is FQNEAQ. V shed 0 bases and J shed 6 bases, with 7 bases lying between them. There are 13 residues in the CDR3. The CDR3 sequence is CASSLATADTQYF. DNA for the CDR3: TGTGCCAGCAGCTTAGCTACTGCGGATACGCAGTATTTT.

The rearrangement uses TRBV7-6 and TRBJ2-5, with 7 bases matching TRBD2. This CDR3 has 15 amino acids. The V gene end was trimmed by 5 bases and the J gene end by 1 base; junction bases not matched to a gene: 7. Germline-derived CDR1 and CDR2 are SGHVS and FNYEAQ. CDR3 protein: CASSNPGEGQETQYF. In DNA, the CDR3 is TGTGCCAGCAGCAACCCCGGGGAGGGCCAAGAGACCCAGTACTTC.

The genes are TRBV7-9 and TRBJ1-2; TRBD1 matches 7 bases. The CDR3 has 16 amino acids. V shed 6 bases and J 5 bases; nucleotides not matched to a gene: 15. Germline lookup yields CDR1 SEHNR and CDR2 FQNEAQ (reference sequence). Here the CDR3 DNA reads TGTGCCAGCAGAGGGGACAGCGATTCCCTCGCATATGGCTACACCTTC. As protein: CASRGDSDSLAYGYTF.

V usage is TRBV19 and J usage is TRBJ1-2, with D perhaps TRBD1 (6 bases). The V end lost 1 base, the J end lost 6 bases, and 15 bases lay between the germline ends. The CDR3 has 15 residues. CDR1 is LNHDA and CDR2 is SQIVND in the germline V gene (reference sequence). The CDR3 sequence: CASSIVFTGTNGYTF. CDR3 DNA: TGTGCCAGTAGTATAGTATTTACAGGGACAAATGGCTACACCTTC.

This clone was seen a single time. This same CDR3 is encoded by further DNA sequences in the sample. CDR3 loop: CASSPQGNTIYF. The CDR3 DNA follows: TGTGCCAGCAGCCCGCAGGGTAACACCATATATTTT. The genes are TRBV14 and TRBJ1-3; D may be TRBD1 (5 bases). The CDR3 runs to 12 residues. Germline loops: CDR1 SGHDN, CDR2 FVKESK. The V end was cut by 4 bases, the J end by 7 bases, with 8 bases between.

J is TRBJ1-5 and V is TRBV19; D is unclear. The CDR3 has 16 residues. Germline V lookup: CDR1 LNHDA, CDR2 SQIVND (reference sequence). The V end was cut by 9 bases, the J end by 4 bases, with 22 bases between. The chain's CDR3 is CASSGGLGGGNQPQHF. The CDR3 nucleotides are TGTGCCAGCAGTGGCGGACTGGGAGGTGGTAATCAGCCCCAGCATTTT. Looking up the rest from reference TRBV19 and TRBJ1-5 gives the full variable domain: DGGITQSPKYLFRKEGQNVTLSCEQNLNHDAMYWYRQDPGQGLRLIYYSQIVNDFQKGDIAEGYSVSREKKESFPLTVTSAQKNPTAFYLCASSGGLGGGNQPQHFGDGTRLSIL.

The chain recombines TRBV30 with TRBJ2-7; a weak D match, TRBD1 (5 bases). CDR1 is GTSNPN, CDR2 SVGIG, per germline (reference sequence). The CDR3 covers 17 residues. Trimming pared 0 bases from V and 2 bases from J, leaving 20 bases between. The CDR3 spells CAWSVGDQGFHTYEQYF. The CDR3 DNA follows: TGTGCCTGGAGTGTAGGGGATCAGGGATTCCACACCTACGAGCAGTACTTC.

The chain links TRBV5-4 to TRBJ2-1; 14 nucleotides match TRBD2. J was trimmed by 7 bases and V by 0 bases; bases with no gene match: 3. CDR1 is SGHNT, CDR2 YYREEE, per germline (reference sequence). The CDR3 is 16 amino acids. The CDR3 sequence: CASSLGLAGGINEQFF. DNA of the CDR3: TGTGCCAGCAGCTTGGGACTAGCGGGGGGGATTAATGAGCAGTTCTTC. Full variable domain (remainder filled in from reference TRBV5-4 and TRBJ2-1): ETGVTQSPTHLIKTRGQQVTLRCSSQSGHNTVSWYQQALGQGPQFIFQYYREEENGRGNFPPRFSGLQFPNYSSELNVNALELDDSALYLCASSLGLAGGINEQFFGPGTRLTVL.

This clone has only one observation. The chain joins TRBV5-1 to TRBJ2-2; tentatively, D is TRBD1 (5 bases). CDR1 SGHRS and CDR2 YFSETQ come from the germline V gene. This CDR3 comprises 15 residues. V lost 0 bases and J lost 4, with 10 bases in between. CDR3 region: CASSLGGTTTGELFF. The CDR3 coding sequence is TGCGCCAGCAGCTTGGGGGGCACCACCACCGGGGAGCTGTTTTTT.

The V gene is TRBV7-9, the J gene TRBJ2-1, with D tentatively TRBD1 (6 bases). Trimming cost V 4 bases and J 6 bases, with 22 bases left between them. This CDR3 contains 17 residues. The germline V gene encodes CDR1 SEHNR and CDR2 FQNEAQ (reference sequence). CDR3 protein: CASSSLGIGTPSNEQFF. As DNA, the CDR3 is TGTGCCAGCAGCTCCTTAGGGATAGGGACACCGTCCAATGAGCAGTTCTTC. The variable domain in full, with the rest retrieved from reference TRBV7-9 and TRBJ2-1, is DTGVSQNPRHKITKRGQNVTFRCDPISEHNRLYWYRQTLGQGPEFLTYFQNEAQLEKSRLLSDRFSAERPKGSFSTLEIQRTEQGDSAMYLCASSSLGIGTPSNEQFFGPGTRLTVL.

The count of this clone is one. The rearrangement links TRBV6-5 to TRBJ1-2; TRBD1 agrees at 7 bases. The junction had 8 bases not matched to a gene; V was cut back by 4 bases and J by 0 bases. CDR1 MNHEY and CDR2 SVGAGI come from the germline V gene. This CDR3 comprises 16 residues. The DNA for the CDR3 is TGTGCCAGCAGTTCCACAGGGGTGGTCGCTAACTATGGCTACACCTTC. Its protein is CASSSTGVVANYGYTF.

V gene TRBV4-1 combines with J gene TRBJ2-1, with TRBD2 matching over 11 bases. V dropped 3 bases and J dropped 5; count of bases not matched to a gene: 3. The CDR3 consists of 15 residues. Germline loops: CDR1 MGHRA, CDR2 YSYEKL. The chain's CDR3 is CASSQGLAANNEQFF. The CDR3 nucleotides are TGCGCCAGCAGCCAGGGACTAGCGGCTAACAATGAGCAGTTCTTC.

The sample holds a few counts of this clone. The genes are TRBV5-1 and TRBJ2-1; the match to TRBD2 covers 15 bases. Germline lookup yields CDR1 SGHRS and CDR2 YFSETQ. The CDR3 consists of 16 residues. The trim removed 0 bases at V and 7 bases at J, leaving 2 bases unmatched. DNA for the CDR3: TGCGCCAGCAGCTTGGATGGGACTAGCGGGGGGAATGAGCAGTTCTTC. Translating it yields CASSLDGTSGGNEQFF. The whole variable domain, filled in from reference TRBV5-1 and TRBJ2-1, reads KAGVTQTPRYLIKTRGQQVTLSCSPISGHRSVSWYQQTPGQGLQFLFEYFSETQRNKGNFPGRFSGRQFSNSRSEMNVSTLELGDSALYLCASSLDGTSGGNEQFFGPGTRLTVL.